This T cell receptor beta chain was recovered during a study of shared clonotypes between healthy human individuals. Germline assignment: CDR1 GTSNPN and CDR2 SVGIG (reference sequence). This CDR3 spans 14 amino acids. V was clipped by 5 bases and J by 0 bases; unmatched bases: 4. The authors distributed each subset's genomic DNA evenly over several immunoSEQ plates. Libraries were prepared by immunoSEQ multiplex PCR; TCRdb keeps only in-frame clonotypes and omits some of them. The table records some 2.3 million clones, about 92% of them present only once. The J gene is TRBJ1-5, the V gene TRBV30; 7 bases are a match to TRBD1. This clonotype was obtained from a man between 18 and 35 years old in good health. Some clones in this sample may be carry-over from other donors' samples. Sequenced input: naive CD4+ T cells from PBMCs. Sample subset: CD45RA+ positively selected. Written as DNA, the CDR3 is TGTGCCTGGGGGGACAGTTATAGCAATCAGCCCCAGCATTTT. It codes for CAWGDSYSNQPQHF.